The 21 T cell receptor beta chains below all came from one sample that was sequenced in a study of CD8+ T cells in alopecia areata. Treatment indicated: oral pan-JAK inhibitor, 5-10 mg twice daily. Following RNA extraction, reverse transcription yielded cDNA that acted as the sequencing template. Libraries were prepared by immunoSEQ multiplex PCR; TCRdb keeps only in-frame clonotypes and omits some of them. The data hold 60,000 to 90,000 clones, with around 65% observed a single time. Sequenced material: CD8+ T cells sorted from blood, taken at week 24, from a patient treated with tofacitinib. These TCRs come from a human donor with alopecia areata.

The chain combines TRBV6-5 with TRBJ1-2; 8 bases line up with TRBD1. V lost 0 bases and J lost 4; bases outside the gene matches: 7. This CDR3 is built from 16 residues. Germline CDR1 and CDR2: MNHEY and SVGAGI. In DNA form, the CDR3 reads TGTGCCAGCAGTTACTCGTCTCAGGGGGCTGTCTATGGCTACACCTTC. It encodes CASSYSSQGAVYGYTF.

The rearrangement uses TRBV2 and TRBJ2-5; D might be TRBD1 or TRBD2, each matching 5 bases. The CDR3 covers 13 residues. Trimming left V 8 bases short and J 3 bases short, with 13 bases between. CDR1 SNHLY and CDR2 FYNNEI come from the germline V gene. CDR3 loop: CASGGGAKETQYF. DNA for the CDR3: TGTGCCAGCGGGGGTGGGGCCAAAGAGACCCAGTACTTC.

The chain has TRBV7-9 and TRBJ2-7, with 14 bases lining up with TRBD2. CDR3 length: 17 amino acids. The germline V gene has CDR1 SEHNR and CDR2 FQNEAQ (reference sequence). Trimming took 5 bases from V and 0 from J; bases not matched to a gene: 6. The CDR3 region is CASSPSGTSGSSYEQYF. The CDR3 DNA reads as TGTGCCAGCAGCCCGTCCGGGACTAGCGGGAGCTCCTACGAGCAGTACTTC.

This chain links TRBV4-3 with TRBJ1-5; 7 bases align to TRBD1. Germline-derived CDR1 and CDR2 are LGHNA and YSLEER. The V gene end was trimmed by 0 bases and the J gene end by 2 bases; junction bases not matched to a gene: 1. This CDR3 has 15 amino acids. Written as DNA, the CDR3 is TGCGCCAGCAGCCAAGATGGGACAGGCAATCAGCCCCAGCATTTT. The encoded protein is CASSQDGTGNQPQHF.

The table lists this clone with many counts. The chain uses TRBV6-1 and TRBJ1-5, with TRBD1 identical over 7 bases. The trim removed 0 bases at V and 2 bases at J, leaving 4 bases unmatched. CDR1 is MNHNS and CDR2 is SASEGT in the germline V gene. The CDR3 loop spans 16 amino acids. The CDR3 nucleotides read TGTGCCAGCAGTGAAGCAGCAGGGGGTGGCAATCAGCCCCAGCATTTT. The encoded protein is CASSEAAGGGNQPQHF.

The genes are TRBV30 and TRBJ2-5, with D perhaps given as TRBD1 or TRBD2 (5 bases each). CDR1 and CDR2 (germline): GTSNPN, SVGIG (reference sequence). The CDR3 has 14 residues. The V end lost 4 bases, the J end lost 0 bases, and 12 bases lay between the germline ends. The CDR3 sequence is CAWTTGAYQETQYF. CDR3 coding DNA: TGTGCCTGGACTACCGGGGCTTACCAAGAGACCCAGTACTTC.

J is TRBJ2-3 and V is TRBV13; TRBD2 might be the D (5 bases). The CDR3 contains 15 residues. V shed 1 base and J shed 5 bases, with 13 bases lying between them. In germline, CDR1 is PRHDT, CDR2 FYEKMQ (reference sequence). DNA of the CDR3: TGTGCCAGCAGCTTAGATGGCGGTGAGGGAGATACGCAGTATTTT. Its translation: CASSLDGGEGDTQYF.

V is TRBV7-9 and J is TRBJ2-6; D not resolved. The CDR3 covers 18 residues. Trimming pared 5 bases from V and 0 bases from J, leaving 17 bases between. Germline CDR1 and CDR2: SEHNR and FQNEAQ (reference sequence). The CDR3 region has the DNA TGTGCCAGCAGCGCCTCCGGGTTCTACGTCTCTGGGGCCAACGTCCTGACTTTC. Translated, it gives CASSASGFYVSGANVLTF.

This chain links TRBV6-5 with TRBJ1-1; D is uncertain. The CDR3 totals 13 residues. Germline CDR1 and CDR2: MNHEY and SVGAGI. V lost 2 bases and J 1 base, leaving 5 bases between the germline ends. The CDR3 sequence is CASSYRSNTEAFF. The CDR3 nucleotides are TGTGCCAGCAGTTACCGGTCGAACACTGAAGCTTTCTTT.

CDR3 sequence: CASSPTGAQETQYF. The CDR3 bases are TGTGCCAGCAGCCCCACAGGGGCCCAAGAGACCCAGTACTTC. The chain combines TRBV7-9 with TRBJ2-5; 7 bases are shared with TRBD1. This CDR3 has 14 residues. CDR1 and CDR2 (germline): SEHNR, FQNEAQ (reference sequence). V dropped 5 bases and J dropped 1; count of bases not matched to a gene: 4.

This chain joins TRBV4-1 and TRBJ1-1; D gene ambiguous. CDR3 length equals 13 residues. V lost 0 bases and J 5 bases, leaving 7 bases between the germline ends. Germline lookup yields CDR1 MGHRA and CDR2 YSYEKL. CDR3 bases: TGCGCCAGCAGCCAAGATCGGGGAACTGAAGCTTTCTTT. Encoded protein: CASSQDRGTEAFF.

The chain uses TRBV6-1 and TRBJ2-1; 9 bases line up with TRBD1. CDR3 length equals 15 residues. Germline V CDR1 and CDR2: MNHNS, SASEGT. J was trimmed by 8 bases and V by 4 bases; bases with no gene match: 9. The CDR3 loop is CASSGPGQGYHEQFF. CDR3 in DNA: TGTGCCAGCAGTGGTCCGGGACAGGGCTATCATGAGCAGTTCTTC.

The chain combines TRBV29-1 with TRBJ1-2; perhaps TRBD1 as D (5 bases). Germline CDR1 SQVTM, CDR2 ANQGSEA. Trimming removed 2 bases at V and 3 bases at J, with 7 bases between. CDR3 length: 12 residues. The CDR3, as DNA: TGCAGCGTTGAATGGGGGGACTATGGCTACACCTTC. This translates into CSVEWGDYGYTF.

V and J are TRBV4-3 and TRBJ1-2, with 7 nucleotides matching TRBD1. J was trimmed by 5 bases and V by 0 bases; bases with no gene match: 6. Germline CDR1 LGHNA, CDR2 YSLEER. This CDR3 has 15 residues. CDR3 protein: CASSQDKGAGYGYTF. The DNA of the CDR3 is TGCGCCAGCAGCCAAGACAAGGGGGCGGGGTATGGCTACACCTTC.

The CDR3 here is CASSKARVEGALCHYGYTF. The CDR3 DNA is TGTGCCAGCAGCAAAGCGCGAGTAGAAGGGGCTCTCTGTCACTATGGCTACACCTTC. V and J are TRBV21-1 and TRBJ1-2; no DNA check was done on the table's D call, TRBD1. TRBV21-1 is given as a pseudogene. This CDR3 contains 19 residues.

The chain is built from TRBV29-1 and TRBJ2-2; D is possibly TRBD2 (7 bases). The CDR3 consists of 13 residues. Per the germline V gene, CDR1 is SQVTM and CDR2 is ANQGSEA. With 6 bases removed from V and 4 bases from J, the gap between germline ends came to 12 bases. In DNA form, the CDR3 reads TGCAGCGTAAAGGGGGGGTTCACCGGGGAGCTGTTTTTT. It yields the protein CSVKGGFTGELFF.

The V call is TRBV27, the J call TRBJ2-7; TRBD1 agrees at 7 bases. CDR1 and CDR2 (germline): MNHEY, SMNVEV (reference sequence). The length of the CDR3 is 15 residues. The V segment lost 3 bases and the J segment 4 bases; nucleotides outside the gene matches: 9. The CDR3 reads CASSFGGTEGYEQYF. CDR3 coding DNA: TGTGCCAGCAGTTTTGGTGGGACAGAAGGTTACGAGCAGTACTTC.

This sequence joins TRBV2 and TRBJ2-7; 8 bases map to TRBD1. The CDR3 has 15 residues. Germline V gene sequence: CDR1 SNHLY, CDR2 FYNNEI. V lost 10 bases and J lost 1; bases outside the gene matches: 12. As DNA, the CDR3 is TGTGCCACCGAGCCCGGGACAGGACCTTCCTACGAGCAGTACTTC. The encoded protein is CATEPGTGPSYEQYF.

The CDR3 reads CATSRDHASPGVTSLRNIQYF. The CDR3 bases are TGTGCCACCAGCAGAGATCATGCCTCCCCGGGTGTCACCTCATTACGGAACATTCAGTACTTC. The chain couples TRBV15 to TRBJ2-4; D gene uncertain. The CDR3 contains 21 residues. CDR1 and CDR2 (germline): LNHNV, YYDKDF (reference sequence). The germline V and J ends were trimmed by 0 bases and 7 bases, with 31 bases remaining between them. Combining the CDR3 with reference TRBV15 and TRBJ2-4 gives the whole variable domain DAMVIQNPRYQVTQFGKPVTLSCSQTLNHNVMYWYQQKSSQAPKLLFHYYDKDFNNEADTPDNFQSRRPNTSFCFLDIRSPGLGDTAMYLCATSRDHASPGVTSLRNIQYFGAGTRLSVL.

The V gene is TRBV27, the J gene TRBJ2-1; TRBD2 matches at 9 bases. J gave up 3 bases and V 4 bases, and 4 bases lay outside the gene matches. Germline CDR1 and CDR2: MNHEY and SMNVEV (reference sequence). The CDR3 sequence is 15 residues long. This chain's CDR3 is CASSYGLANYNEQFF. In DNA, the CDR3 is TGTGCCAGCAGTTACGGACTAGCGAACTACAATGAGCAGTTCTTC.

V and J are TRBV4-1 and TRBJ1-1; D remains ambiguous. CDR1 and CDR2 (germline): MGHRA, YSYEKL. The CDR3 has 14 residues. The ends were cut back, 1 base at V and 5 bases at J, with 11 bases in the middle. Here the CDR3 reads CASSQGTRGTEAFF. The CDR3 region has the DNA TGCGCCAGCAGCCAAGGGACCCGAGGAACTGAAGCTTTCTTT.